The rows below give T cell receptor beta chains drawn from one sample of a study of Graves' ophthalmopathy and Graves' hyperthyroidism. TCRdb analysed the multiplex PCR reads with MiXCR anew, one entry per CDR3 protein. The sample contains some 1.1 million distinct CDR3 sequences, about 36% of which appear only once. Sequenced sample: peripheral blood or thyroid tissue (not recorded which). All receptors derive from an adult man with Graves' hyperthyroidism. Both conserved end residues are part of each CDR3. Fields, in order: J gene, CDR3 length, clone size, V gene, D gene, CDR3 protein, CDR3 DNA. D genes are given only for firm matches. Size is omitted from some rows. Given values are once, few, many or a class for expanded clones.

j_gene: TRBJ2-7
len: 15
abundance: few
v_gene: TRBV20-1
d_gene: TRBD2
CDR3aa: CSALGLAGGGGEQYF
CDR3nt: TGCAGTGCCTTGGGACTAGCGGGTGGAGGGGGCGAGCAGTACTTC

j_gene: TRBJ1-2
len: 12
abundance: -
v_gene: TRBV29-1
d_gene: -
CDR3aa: CSVEGRGGGHTF
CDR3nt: TGCAGCGTTGAAGGACGGGGGGGGGGCCACACCTTC

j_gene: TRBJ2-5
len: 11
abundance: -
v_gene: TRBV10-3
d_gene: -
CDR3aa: CASRTGKTQYF
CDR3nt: TGTGCCAGCAGAACAGGAAAGACCCAGTACTTC

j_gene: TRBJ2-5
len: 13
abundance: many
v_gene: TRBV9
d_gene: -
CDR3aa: CASSVAVWETQYF
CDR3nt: TGTGCCAGCAGCGTAGCGGTCTGGGAGACCCAGTACTTC

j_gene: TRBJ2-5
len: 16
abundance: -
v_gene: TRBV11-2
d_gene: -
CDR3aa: CASSLDSGFTQETQYF
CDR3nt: TGTGCCAGCAGCTTAGATTCCGGCTTTACCCAAGAGACCCAGTACTTC

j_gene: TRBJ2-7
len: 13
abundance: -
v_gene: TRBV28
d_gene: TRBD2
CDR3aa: CATWGGSTYEQYF
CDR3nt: TGTGCCACTTGGGGGGGGTCGACGTACGAGCAGTACTTC

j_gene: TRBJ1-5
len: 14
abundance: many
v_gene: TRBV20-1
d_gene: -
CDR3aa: CSAPAPRGNQPQHF
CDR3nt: TGCAGTGCTCCGGCCCCACGGGGCAATCAGCCCCAGCATTTT

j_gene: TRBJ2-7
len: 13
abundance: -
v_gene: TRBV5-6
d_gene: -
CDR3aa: CASSLIHNYEQYF
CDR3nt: TGTGCCAGCAGCTTAATTCACAACTACGAGCAGTACTTC

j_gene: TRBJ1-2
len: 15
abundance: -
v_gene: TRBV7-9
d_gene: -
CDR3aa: CASSLGGPLNYGYTF
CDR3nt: TGTGCCAGCAGCTTAGGTGGTCCCCTCAACTATGGCTACACCTTC

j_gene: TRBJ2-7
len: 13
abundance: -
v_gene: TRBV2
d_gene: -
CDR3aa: CASVGKGGYEQYF
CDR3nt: TGTGCCAGCGTAGGAAAGGGGGGATATGAGCAGTACTTC

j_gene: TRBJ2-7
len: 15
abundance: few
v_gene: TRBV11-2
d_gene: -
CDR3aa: CASAVIGRGSYEQYF
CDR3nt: TGTGCCAGTGCAGTAATAGGTCGGGGCTCCTACGAGCAGTACTTC

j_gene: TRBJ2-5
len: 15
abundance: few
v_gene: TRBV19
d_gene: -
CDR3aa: CASSIEMASQETQYF
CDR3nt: TGTGCCAGTAGTATAGAAATGGCCAGCCAAGAGACCCAGTACTTC

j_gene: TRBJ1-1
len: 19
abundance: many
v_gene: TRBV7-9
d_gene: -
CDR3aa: CASSLGRFGQGISNTEAFF
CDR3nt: TGTGCCAGCAGCTTAGGGAGGTTCGGGCAGGGGATCTCGAACACTGAAGCTTTCTTT

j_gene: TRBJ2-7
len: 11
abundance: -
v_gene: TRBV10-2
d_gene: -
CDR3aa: CASSHLHEQYF
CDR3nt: TGCGCCAGCAGTCACCTACACGAGCAGTACTTC

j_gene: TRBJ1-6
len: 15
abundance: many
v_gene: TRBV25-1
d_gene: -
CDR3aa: CASSPPGQSHSPLHF
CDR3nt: TGTGCCAGCAGTCCTCCCGGACAGAGTCATTCACCCCTCCACTTT

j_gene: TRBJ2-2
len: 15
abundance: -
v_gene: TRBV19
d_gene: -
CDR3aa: CASSPHYIGAGELFF
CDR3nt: TGTGCCAGTAGTCCTCACTATATAGGCGCCGGGGAGCTGTTTTTT

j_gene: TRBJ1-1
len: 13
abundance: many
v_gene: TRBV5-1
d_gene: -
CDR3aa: CASSLAGDREAFF
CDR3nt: TGCGCCAGCAGCTTGGCCGGGGACCGAGAGGCTTTCTTT

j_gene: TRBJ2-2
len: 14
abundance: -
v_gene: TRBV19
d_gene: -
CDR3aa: CASSIVGDTGELFF
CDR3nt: TGTGCCAGTAGTATCGTCGGGGACACCGGGGAGCTGTTTTTT

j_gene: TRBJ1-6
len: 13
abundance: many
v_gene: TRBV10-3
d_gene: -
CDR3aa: CATRTEENSPLHF
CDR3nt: TGTGCCACTCGGACGGAAGAAAATTCACCCCTCCACTTT

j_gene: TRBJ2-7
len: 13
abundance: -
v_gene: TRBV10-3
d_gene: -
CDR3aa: CAISGGGGYEQYF
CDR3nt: TGTGCCATCAGCGGGGGTGGCGGCTACGAGCAGTACTTC

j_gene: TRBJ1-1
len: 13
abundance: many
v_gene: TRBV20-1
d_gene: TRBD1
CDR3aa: CSAKLQGTTEAFF
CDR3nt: TGCAGTGCTAAACTACAGGGGACCACTGAAGCTTTCTTT

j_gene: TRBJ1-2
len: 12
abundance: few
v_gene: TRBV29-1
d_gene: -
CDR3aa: CSVRYGVRGYTF
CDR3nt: TGCAGCGTTCGGTACGGGGTGCGTGGCTACACCTTC

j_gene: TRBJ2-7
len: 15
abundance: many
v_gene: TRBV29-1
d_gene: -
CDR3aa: CSVVGRDTPLYEQYF
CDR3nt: TGCAGCGTTGTAGGTCGGGACACTCCTCTCTACGAGCAGTACTTC

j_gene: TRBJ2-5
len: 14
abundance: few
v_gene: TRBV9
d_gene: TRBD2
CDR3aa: CASSVVAGGETQYF
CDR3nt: TGTGCCAGCAGCGTAGTCGCGGGGGGAGAGACCCAGTACTTC

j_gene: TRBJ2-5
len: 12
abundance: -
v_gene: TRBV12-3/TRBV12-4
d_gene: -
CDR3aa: CASSSRKETQYF
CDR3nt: TGTGCCAGCAGCTCTAGGAAGGAGACCCAGTACTTC

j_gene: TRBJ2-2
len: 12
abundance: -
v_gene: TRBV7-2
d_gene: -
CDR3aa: CASGSFSGELFF
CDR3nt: TGTGCCAGCGGGAGTTTTTCCGGGGAGCTGTTTTTT

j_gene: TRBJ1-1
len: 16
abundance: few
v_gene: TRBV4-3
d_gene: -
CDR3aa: CASSPGGAGRDTEAFF
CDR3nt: TGCGCCAGCAGCCCAGGAGGTGCAGGCAGGGACACTGAAGCTTTCTTT

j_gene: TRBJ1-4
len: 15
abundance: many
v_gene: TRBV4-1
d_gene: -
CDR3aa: CASSLSAPRDEKLFF
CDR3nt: TGCGCCAGCAGCCTCTCGGCGCCACGGGATGAAAAACTGTTTTTT

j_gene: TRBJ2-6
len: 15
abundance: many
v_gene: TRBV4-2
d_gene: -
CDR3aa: CASSQVRGGRALVTF
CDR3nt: TGTGCCAGCAGCCAAGTTAGAGGGGGGAGGGCCCTAGTGACTTTC

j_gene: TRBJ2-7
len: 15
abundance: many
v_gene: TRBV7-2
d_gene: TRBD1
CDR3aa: CASSHRDRGSYEQYF
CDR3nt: TGTGCCAGCAGCCACCGGGACAGGGGGTCCTACGAGCAGTACTTC

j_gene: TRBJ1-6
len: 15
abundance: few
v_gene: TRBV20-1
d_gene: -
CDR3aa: CSARDRVNTNSPLHF
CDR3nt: TGCAGTGCTAGAGATCGGGTTAACACCAATTCACCCCTCCACTTT

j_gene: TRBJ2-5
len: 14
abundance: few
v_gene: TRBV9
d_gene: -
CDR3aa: CASSPPIRQETQYF
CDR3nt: TGTGCCAGCTCACCACCGATCAGGCAAGAGACCCAGTACTTC

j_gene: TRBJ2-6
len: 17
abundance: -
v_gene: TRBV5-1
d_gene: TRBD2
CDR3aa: CASSLESGNTGANVLTF
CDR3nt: TGCGCCAGCAGCTTGGAAAGCGGGAACACTGGGGCCAACGTCCTGACTTTC

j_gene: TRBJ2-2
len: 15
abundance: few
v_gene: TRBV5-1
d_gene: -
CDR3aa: CASRRGTVGIGELFF
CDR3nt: TGCGCCAGCAGGAGAGGGACTGTGGGCATCGGGGAGCTGTTTTTT

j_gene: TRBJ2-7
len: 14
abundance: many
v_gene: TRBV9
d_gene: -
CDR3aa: CASSVEVGSYEQYF
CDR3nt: TGTGCCAGCAGCGTAGAGGTGGGCTCCTACGAGCAGTACTTC

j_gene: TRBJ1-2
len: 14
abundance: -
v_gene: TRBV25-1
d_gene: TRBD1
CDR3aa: CASSEAGTGVGYTF
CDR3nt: TGTGCCAGCAGTGAAGCCGGGACAGGGGTGGGCTACACCTTC

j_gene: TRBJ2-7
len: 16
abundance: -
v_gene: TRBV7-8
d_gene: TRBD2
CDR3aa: CASSPAEAGALYEQYF
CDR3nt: TGTGCCAGCAGCCCCGCAGAGGCGGGAGCGCTGTACGAGCAGTACTTC

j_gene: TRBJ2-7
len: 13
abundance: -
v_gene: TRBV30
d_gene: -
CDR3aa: CAWSVRSQTEQYF
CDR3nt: TGTGCCTGGAGTGTACGCAGTCAGACCGAGCAGTACTTC

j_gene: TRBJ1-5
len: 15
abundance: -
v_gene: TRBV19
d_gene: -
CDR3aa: CASKGWELSNQPQHF
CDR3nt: TGTGCCAGTAAGGGGTGGGAGCTCTCCAATCAGCCCCAGCATTTT

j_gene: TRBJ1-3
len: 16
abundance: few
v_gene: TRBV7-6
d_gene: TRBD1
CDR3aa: CASSPQTGLSGNTIYF
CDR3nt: TGTGCCAGCAGCCCACAGACAGGGCTCTCTGGAAACACCATATATTTT

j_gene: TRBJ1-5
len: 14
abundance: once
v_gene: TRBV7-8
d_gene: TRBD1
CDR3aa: CASSLVRGVQPQHF
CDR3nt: TGTGCCAGCAGCTTAGTCAGGGGGGTTCAGCCCCAGCATTTT

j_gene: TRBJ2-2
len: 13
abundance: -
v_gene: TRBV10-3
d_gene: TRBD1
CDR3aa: CAISGQGYGELFF
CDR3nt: TGTGCCATCAGTGGACAGGGATACGGGGAGCTGTTCTTT

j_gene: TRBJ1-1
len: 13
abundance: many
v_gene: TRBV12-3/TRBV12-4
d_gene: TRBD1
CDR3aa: CASEGQMNTEAFF
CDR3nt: TGTGCCAGTGAGGGACAGATGAACACTGAAGCTTTCTTT

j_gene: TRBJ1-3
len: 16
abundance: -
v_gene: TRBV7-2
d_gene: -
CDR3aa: CASSLGPGISGNTIYF
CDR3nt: TGCGCCAGCAGCCTGGGTCCGGGGATCTCTGGAAACACCATATATTTT

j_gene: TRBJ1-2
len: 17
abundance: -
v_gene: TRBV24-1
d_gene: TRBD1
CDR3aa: CASSWGDRGWPNYGYTF
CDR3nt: TGTGCCAGCAGTTGGGGGGACAGGGGTTGGCCTAACTATGGCTACACCTTC

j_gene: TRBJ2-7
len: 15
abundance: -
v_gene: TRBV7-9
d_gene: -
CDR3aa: CASSSGGGRAHEQYF
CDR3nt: TGTGCCAGCAGCTCTGGGGGTGGCAGGGCTCACGAGCAGTACTTC

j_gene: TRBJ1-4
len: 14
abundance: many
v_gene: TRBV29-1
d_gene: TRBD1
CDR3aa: CSVSTGGTNEKLFF
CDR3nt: TGCAGCGTTTCAACAGGGGGCACTAATGAAAAACTGTTTTTT

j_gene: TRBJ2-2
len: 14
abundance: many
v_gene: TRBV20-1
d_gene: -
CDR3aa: CSAPQTGRTGELFF
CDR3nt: TGCAGTGCTCCTCAGACAGGGAGGACCGGGGAGCTGTTTTTT

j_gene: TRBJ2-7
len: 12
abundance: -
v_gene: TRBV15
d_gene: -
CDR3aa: CATSRQGYEQCF
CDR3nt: TGTGCCACCAGCAGGCAGGGCTACGAGCAGTGCTTC

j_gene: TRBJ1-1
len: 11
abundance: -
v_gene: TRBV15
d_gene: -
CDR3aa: CATSREVGAFF
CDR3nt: TGTGCCACCAGCAGAGAGGTTGGAGCTTTCTTT

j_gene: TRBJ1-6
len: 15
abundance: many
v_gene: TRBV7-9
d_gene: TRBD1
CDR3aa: CASSWGQHDNSPLHF
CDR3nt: TGTGCCAGCAGCTGGGGACAGCATGATAATTCACCCCTCCACTTT

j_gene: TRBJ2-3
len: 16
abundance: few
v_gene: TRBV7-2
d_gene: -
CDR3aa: CASSLRSSYPPDTQYF
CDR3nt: TGTGCCAGCAGCTTACGATCGTCTTACCCCCCAGATACGCAGTATTTT

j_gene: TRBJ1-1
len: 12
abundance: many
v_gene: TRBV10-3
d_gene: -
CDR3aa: CAISESRGEAFF
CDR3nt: TGTGCCATCAGTGAGTCGCGGGGTGAAGCTTTCTTT

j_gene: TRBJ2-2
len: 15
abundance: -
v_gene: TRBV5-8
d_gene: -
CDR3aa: CASSSGQTFAGELFF
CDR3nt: TGTGCCAGCAGCTCTGGACAGACCTTCGCCGGGGAGCTGTTTTTT

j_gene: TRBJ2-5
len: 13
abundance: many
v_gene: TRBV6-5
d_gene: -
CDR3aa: CASSYAGQETQYF
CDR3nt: TGTGCCAGCAGTTACGCGGGGCAAGAGACCCAGTACTTC